This T cell receptor beta chain was captured in a study of T cell clonality in common variable immunodeficiency. Points from the study as a whole: Common variable immunodeficiency TCR beta sequences reportedly had fewer deletions and N-nucleotide insertions.

CVID and control samples used equivalent genomic DNA input. Repertoires were generated with immunoSEQ multiplex PCR, while TCRdb's copy carries only in-frame clones and drops some. The repertoire yields 25,000 to 35,000 clones, none seen only once; the top ten contain just over 3%. The table lists this clone with many counts. What it binds is not known. The read ends 3 residues early relative to the CDR3; the germline J gene fills the gap. The CDR3 covers 13 residues. Per the germline V gene, CDR1 is MGHRA and CDR2 is YSYEKL. V gave up 0 bases and J gave up 6 bases, with 8 bases separating them. Source material: peripheral blood mononuclear cells. The rearrangement joins TRBV4-1 to TRBJ1-2; no clear D. This clonotype was sampled from a human donor with common variable immunodeficiency. CDR3 protein: CASSQEQSDGYTF. CDR3 DNA (partial): TGCGCCAGCAGCCAAGAACAATCCGATGGC.